The text below deals with one T cell receptor (beta chain). The same CDR3 arises from other DNA sequences in this sample as well. The data stem from a study of blood T cell repertoires in COVID-19. Study-wide context: The United States, Italy and Spain provided the acute and convalescent COVID-19 samples.

Trimming removed 2 bases at V and 4 bases at J, with 6 bases between. The CDR3 covers 13 residues. Clones were sequenced by immunoSEQ multiplex PCR, and TCRdb holds only the in-frame ones, with some missing. The sample lists 250,000 to 350,000 clones; 87% were seen once. The sequenced sample consisted of peripheral blood. The TCR sequence derives from a woman between 45 and 65 years old who had recovered from COVID-19. J is TRBJ1-5 and V is TRBV12-3 or TRBV12-4; D might be TRBD1 (6 bases). The chain's CDR3 is CASSLQGNQPQHF. The CDR3 bases are TGTGCCAGCAGTTTACAGGGGAATCAGCCCCAGCATTTT.